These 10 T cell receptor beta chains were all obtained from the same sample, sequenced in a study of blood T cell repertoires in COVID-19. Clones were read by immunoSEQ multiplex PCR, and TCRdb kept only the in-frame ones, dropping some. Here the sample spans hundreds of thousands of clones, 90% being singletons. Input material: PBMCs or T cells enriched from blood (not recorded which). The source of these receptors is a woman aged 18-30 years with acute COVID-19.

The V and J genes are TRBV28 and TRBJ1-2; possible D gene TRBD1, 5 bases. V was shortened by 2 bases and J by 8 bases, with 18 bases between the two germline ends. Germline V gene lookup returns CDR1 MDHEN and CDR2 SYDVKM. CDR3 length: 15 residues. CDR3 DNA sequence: TGTGCCAGCAGTTTAGTCGACAGCTCAACTGGGGGCTACACCTTC. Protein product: CASSLVDSSTGGYTF.

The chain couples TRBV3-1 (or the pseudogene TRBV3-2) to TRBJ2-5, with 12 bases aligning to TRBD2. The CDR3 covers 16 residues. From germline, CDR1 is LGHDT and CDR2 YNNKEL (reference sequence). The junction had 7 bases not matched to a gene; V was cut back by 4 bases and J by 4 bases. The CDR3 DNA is TGTGCCAGCAGCCGGAACCTAGCGGGAGGGGGAGAGACCCAGTACTTC. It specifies CASSRNLAGGGETQYF.

CDR3 protein: CASSLDGTDSYEQYF. DNA for the CDR3: TGTGCCAGCAGCTTAGACGGGACAGACTCCTACGAGCAGTACTTC. The chain joins TRBV7-9 to TRBJ2-7, with TRBD1 identical over 7 bases. CDR1 is SEHNR, CDR2 FQNEAQ, per germline (reference sequence). The CDR3 totals 15 residues. Losses at the gene ends were 1 base for V and 0 bases for J; bases not matched to a gene: 3.

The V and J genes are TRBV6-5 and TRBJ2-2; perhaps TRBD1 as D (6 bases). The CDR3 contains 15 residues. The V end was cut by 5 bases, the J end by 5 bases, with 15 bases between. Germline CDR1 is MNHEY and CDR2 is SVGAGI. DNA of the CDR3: TGTGCCAGCAGTACAGCACCAACAGGGACCGGGGAGCTGTTTTTT. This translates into CASSTAPTGTGELFF.

This CDR3 reads CASTTGLSSYNEQFF. The CDR3 DNA follows: TGTGCCAGCACCACGGGTCTGAGCTCCTACAATGAGCAGTTCTTC. The chain couples TRBV11-3 to TRBJ2-1, with D hard to call. V lost 7 bases to trimming and J lost 0 bases, with 13 bases between them. This CDR3 has 15 amino acids. CDR1 and CDR2 from the germline V gene are SGHNT and YENEEA.

The CDR3 DNA sequence: TGCGCCAGCAGTGACGGGGGGTCTGAAGCTTTCTTT. Its protein is CASSDGGSEAFF. The chain is built from TRBV5-1 and TRBJ1-1, with TRBD1 as a possible D gene (5 bases). Germline V lookup: CDR1 SGHRS, CDR2 YFSETQ. The CDR3 runs 12 residues. With 5 bases removed from V and 6 bases from J, the gap between germline ends came to 11 bases. The full variable domain, rest sourced from reference TRBV5-1 and TRBJ1-1, is KAGVTQTPRYLIKTRGQQVTLSCSPISGHRSVSWYQQTPGQGLQFLFEYFSETQRNKGNFPGRFSGRQFSNSRSEMNVSTLELGDSALYLCASSDGGSEAFFGQGTRLTVV.

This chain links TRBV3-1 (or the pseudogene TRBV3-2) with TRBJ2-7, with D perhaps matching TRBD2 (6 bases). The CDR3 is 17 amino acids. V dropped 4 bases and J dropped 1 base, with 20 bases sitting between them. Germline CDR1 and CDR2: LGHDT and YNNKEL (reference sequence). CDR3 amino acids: CASSPGAPLAYSYEQYF. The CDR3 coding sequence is TGTGCCAGCAGCCCTGGGGCCCCACTAGCTTATTCCTACGAGCAGTACTTC.

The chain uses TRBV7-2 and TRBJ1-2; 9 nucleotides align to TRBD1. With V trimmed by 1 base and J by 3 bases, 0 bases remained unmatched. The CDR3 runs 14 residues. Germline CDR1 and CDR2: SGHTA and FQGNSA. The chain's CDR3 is CASSLGQGDYGYTF. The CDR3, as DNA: TGTGCCAGCAGCTTAGGACAGGGGGACTATGGCTACACCTTC.

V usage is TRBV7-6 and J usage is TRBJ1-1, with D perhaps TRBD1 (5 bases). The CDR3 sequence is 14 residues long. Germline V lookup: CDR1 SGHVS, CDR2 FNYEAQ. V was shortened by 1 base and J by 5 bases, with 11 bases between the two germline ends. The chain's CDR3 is CASSLEQGRTEAFF. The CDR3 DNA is TGTGCCAGCAGCTTAGAGCAGGGCCGAACTGAAGCTTTCTTT.

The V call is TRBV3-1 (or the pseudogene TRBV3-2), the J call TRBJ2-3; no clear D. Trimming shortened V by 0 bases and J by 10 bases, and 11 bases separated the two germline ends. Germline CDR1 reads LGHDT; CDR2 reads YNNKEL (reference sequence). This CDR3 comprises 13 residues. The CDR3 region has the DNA TGTGCCAGCAGCCAAGATGTGCTAACTCCGCAGTATTTT. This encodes CASSQDVLTPQYF.